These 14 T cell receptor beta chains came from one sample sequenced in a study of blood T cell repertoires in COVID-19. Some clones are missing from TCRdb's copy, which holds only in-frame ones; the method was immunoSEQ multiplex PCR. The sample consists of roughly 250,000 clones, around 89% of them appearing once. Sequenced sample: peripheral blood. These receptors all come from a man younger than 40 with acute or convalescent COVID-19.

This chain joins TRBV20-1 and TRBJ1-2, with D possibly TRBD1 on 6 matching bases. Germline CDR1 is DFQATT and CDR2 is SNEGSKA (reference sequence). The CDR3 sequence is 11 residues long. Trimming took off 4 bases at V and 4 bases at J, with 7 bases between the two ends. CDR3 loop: CSAKDSYGYTF. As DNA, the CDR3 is TGCAGTGCTAAGGACAGCTATGGCTACACCTTC.

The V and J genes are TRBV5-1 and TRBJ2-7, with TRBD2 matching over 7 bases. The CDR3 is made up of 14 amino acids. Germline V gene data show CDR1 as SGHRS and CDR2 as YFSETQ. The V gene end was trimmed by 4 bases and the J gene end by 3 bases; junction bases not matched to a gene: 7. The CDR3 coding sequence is TGCGCCAGCAGCATCGGACTAGGTAACTACGAGCAGTACTTC. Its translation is CASSIGLGNYEQYF. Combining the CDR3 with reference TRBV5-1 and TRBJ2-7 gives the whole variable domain KAGVTQTPRYLIKTRGQQVTLSCSPISGHRSVSWYQQTPGQGLQFLFEYFSETQRNKGNFPGRFSGRQFSNSRSEMNVSTLELGDSALYLCASSIGLGNYEQYFGPGTRLTVT.

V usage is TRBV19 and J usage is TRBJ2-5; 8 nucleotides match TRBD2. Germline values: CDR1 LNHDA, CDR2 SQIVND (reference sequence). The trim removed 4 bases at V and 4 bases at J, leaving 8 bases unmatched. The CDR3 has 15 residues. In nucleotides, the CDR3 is TGTGCCAGTAGTAACCCGCTAGCGGGTACAGAGACCCAGTACTTC. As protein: CASSNPLAGTETQYF.

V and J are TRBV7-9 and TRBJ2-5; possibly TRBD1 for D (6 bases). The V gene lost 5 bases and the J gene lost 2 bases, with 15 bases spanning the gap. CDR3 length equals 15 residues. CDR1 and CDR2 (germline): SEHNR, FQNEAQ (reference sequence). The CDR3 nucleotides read TGTGCCAGCAGCCCCTCAGGACAGATTCAAGAGACCCAGTACTTC. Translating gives CASSPSGQIQETQYF.

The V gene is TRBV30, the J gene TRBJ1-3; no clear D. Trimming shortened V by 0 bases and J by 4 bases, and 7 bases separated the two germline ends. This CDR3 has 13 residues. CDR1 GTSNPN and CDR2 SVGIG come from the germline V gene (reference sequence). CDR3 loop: CAWSVLRGNTIYF. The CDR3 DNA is TGTGCCTGGAGTGTACTAAGGGGAAACACCATATATTTT.

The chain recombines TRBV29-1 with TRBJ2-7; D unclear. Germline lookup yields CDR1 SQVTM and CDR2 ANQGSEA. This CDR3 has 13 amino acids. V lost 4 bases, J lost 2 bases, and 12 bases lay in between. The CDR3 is CSVGPTSPYEQYF. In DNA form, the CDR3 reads TGCAGCGTTGGACCGACATCCCCCTACGAGCAGTACTTC.

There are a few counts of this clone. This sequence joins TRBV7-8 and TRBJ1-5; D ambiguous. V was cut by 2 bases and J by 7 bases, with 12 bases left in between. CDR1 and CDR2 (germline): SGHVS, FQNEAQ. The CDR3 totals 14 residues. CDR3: CASSLRRDGQPQHF. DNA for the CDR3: TGTGCCAGCAGCTTAAGGAGGGATGGGCAGCCCCAGCATTTT. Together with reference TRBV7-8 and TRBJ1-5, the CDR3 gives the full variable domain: GAGVSQSPRYKVAKRGQDVALRCDPISGHVSLFWYQQALGQGPEFLTYFQNEAQLDKSGLPSDRFFAERPEGSVSTLKIQRTQQEDSAVYLCASSLRRDGQPQHFGDGTRLSIL.

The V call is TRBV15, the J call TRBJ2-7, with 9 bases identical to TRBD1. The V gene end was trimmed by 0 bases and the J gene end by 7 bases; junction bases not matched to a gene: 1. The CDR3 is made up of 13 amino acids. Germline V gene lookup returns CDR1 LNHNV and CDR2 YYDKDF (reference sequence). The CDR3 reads CATSRETGGEQYF. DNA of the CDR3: TGTGCCACCAGCAGAGAGACAGGGGGGGAGCAGTACTTC.

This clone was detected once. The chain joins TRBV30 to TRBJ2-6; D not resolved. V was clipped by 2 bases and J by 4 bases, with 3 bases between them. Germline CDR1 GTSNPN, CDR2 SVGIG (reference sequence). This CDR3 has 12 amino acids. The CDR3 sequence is CAWSQGANVLTF. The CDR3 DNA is TGTGCCTGGAGTCAGGGGGCCAACGTCCTGACTTTC.

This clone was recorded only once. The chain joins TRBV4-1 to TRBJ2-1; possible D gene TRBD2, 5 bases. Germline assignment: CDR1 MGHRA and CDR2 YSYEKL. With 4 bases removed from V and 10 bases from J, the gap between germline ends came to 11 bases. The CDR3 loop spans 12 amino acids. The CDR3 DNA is TGCGCCAGCAGCCCAGCAGGAGGCGAGCAGTTCTTC. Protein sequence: CASSPAGGEQFF.

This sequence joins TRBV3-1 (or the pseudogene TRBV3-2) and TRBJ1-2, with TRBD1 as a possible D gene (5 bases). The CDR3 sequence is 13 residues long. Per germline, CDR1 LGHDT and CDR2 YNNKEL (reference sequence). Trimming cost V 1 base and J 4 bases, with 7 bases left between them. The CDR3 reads CASSQGTLYGYTF. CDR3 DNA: TGTGCCAGCAGCCAAGGGACACTCTATGGCTACACCTTC.

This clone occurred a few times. The CDR3 coding sequence is TGTGCCAGCAGCTTGGTGGGGCCTAATTCACCCCTCCACTTT. Residues: CASSLVGPNSPLHF. The chain joins TRBV7-8 to TRBJ1-6, with D possibly matching TRBD1 (5 bases). The CDR3 has 14 amino acids. V was shortened by 3 bases and J by 6 bases, with 9 bases between the two germline ends. The germline V gene has CDR1 SGHVS and CDR2 FQNEAQ.

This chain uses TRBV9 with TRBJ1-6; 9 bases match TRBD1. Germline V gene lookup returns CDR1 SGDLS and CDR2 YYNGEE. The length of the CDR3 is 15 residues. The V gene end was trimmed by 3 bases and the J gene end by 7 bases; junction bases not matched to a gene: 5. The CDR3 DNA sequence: TGTGCCAGCAGCGAAACAGGGGGCTCGAATTCACCCCTCCACTTT. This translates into CASSETGGSNSPLHF.

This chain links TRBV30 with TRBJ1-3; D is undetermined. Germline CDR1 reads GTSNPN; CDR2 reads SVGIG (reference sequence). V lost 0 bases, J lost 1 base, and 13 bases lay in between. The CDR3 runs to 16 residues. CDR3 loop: CAWSVLGLASGNTIYF. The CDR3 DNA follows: TGTGCCTGGAGTGTACTAGGATTGGCTTCTGGAAACACCATATATTTT.